This TCR beta chain was profiled in a study of blood T cells in healthy people across ages. Overall study findings and caveats: Strongly correlated with naive T cell percentage was TCR beta diversity. Donor CMV status, an unknown factor, possibly confounded changes in expanded clonotypes. It was held that the diversity estimates obtained from one million T cells were underestimates.

Together with a sample-barcoded 5' primer, a J-beta primer mix was included in a second PCR lasting roughly 6 to 12 cycles. TCRdb passed the 5' RACE reads through MiXCR, listing each CDR3 protein once. In the table there are under 1,000,000 distinct CDR3 sequences, around 36% of which are singletons. Per germline, CDR1 ENHRY and CDR2 SYGVKD. V lost 4 bases and J lost 7, with 10 bases in between. CDR3 length: 13 residues. This clonotype was seen a handful of times. Its antigen is currently unknown. Per-sample PBMC isolation yielded at least 7 million cells. The sequenced sample consisted of blood. The clonotype was recovered from a man in his late teens or twenties in good health. The chain links TRBV10-3 to TRBJ1-4; D might be TRBD1 (6 bases). The CDR3 DNA is TGTGCCATCAGTGTAAGAGGGGGTGAAAAACTGTTTTTT. Residues: CAISVRGGEKLFF.